This TCR beta chain was sequenced in a study of graft-versus-host responses after intestinal transplantation. Study conclusions and caveats: GvH clones were found in recipient marrow; some appeared first in ileum or blood.

The method was immunoSEQ multiplex PCR; TCRdb's version includes in-frame clones alone and lacks a portion of them. The table includes about 99,000 clones, less than 95% detected once. A note on this clone: Its antigen remains unknown.

This TCR came from a human donor who was the organ donor for an intestinal transplant. The sequenced sample was unstimulated CD8+ T cells sorted from spleen or lymph node cells, obtained before transplant.

Here the CDR3 reads CASSQDPGQPNTEAFF. The CDR3 DNA follows: TGTGCCAGCAGCCAAGACCCGGGACAGCCGAACACTGAAGCTTTCTTT. This chain connects TRBV4-2 to TRBJ1-1; 7 nucleotides line up with TRBD1. V trimming: 0 bases; J trimming: 1 base; junction bases outside the gene matches: 5. Looked up from germline, CDR1 is LGHNA and CDR2 is YNFKEQ. The CDR3 consists of 16 residues.